This T cell receptor beta chain stems from a study of blood T cell repertoires in COVID-19 (dated by TCRdb to about 2020). Background for the entire study: Samples from collaborators originated in the United States, Italy and Spain and spanned both the acute and convalescent phases of COVID-19. The material from the prospective study consisted of cDNA or gDNA derived from T cells, B-cell-depleted T cells, or PBMCs. HLA class I and class II types, where available, came from metadata supplied by the sample provider rather than from assay-based typing. Sample metadata almost always included a de-identified subject ID, COVID-19 status, age in years and sex. Samples came from the ongoing ImmuneRACE study (first 160 participants) plus 1,254 subjects from 6 global collaborators. A freely available public database, intended as a resource for researchers studying the immune response to SARS-CoV-2, is where the repertoires were released. Subjects who had been exposed to COVID-19, were actively infected with it, or had recovered from it provided the deeply sampled blood TCRbeta repertoires that made up the dataset. What the study reported, not specific to this receptor: The quantity of clinical and demographic metadata differed by source and by participant and was supplied without curation.

V is pared back by 0 bases and J by 0 bases, with 9 bases lying between the germline termini. CDR1 and CDR2, looked up from the germline V gene, are SGHTA and FQGNSA. Including cysteine and phenylalanine, the CDR3 has 15 amino acids. The only DNA kept is the CDR3, 45 bases in frame from the first base. The immunoSEQ Assay, a bias-controlled multiplex PCR, was used to amplify TCRbeta CDR3 regions from genomic DNA. The authors' pipeline ran thus. Within the assay, amplification of reference gene primers was used to estimate how many nucleated cells each sample contained. Sequence reads were collapsed and filtered to measure the absolute abundance of every unique TCRbeta CDR3 rearrangement. Productive Simpson clonality was computed per sample as the square root of Simpson's diversity index over productive rearrangements. TCRdb's version of the immuneACCESS table is confined to in-frame rearrangements and falls short of the full clone set. An unresolved V gene accounts for under half of the shortfall where checked; the remainder is of unknown origin. The V and J calls and the clone size are those of that table, but D and trimming were determined from the DNA. The sample table holds just under 350,000 clones, of which around four fifths were seen once. The ten largest make up approximately 3% of the sample.

Turning to this clone: Its antigen is currently not known. The input lacks base qualities; no much larger clone sits a single base away.

Whole blood was collected in K2EDTA tubes by collaborating institutions according to the institutions' own protocols. For TCRbeta analysis, collaborators shipped samples as frozen whole blood, isolated PBMCs, or DNA extracted from either of those sample types. The source material was peripheral blood. The receptor was derived from a man between 25 and 39 years old with active or convalescent COVID-19. This receptor chain uses TRBV7-2 and TRBJ2-7; matching of 6 bases hints at TRBD2 as the D gene. The CDR3 here reads CASSLATGSSYEQYF. The nucleotides are TGTGCCAGCAGCTTAGCAACCGGGAGCTCCTACGAGCAGTACTTC.